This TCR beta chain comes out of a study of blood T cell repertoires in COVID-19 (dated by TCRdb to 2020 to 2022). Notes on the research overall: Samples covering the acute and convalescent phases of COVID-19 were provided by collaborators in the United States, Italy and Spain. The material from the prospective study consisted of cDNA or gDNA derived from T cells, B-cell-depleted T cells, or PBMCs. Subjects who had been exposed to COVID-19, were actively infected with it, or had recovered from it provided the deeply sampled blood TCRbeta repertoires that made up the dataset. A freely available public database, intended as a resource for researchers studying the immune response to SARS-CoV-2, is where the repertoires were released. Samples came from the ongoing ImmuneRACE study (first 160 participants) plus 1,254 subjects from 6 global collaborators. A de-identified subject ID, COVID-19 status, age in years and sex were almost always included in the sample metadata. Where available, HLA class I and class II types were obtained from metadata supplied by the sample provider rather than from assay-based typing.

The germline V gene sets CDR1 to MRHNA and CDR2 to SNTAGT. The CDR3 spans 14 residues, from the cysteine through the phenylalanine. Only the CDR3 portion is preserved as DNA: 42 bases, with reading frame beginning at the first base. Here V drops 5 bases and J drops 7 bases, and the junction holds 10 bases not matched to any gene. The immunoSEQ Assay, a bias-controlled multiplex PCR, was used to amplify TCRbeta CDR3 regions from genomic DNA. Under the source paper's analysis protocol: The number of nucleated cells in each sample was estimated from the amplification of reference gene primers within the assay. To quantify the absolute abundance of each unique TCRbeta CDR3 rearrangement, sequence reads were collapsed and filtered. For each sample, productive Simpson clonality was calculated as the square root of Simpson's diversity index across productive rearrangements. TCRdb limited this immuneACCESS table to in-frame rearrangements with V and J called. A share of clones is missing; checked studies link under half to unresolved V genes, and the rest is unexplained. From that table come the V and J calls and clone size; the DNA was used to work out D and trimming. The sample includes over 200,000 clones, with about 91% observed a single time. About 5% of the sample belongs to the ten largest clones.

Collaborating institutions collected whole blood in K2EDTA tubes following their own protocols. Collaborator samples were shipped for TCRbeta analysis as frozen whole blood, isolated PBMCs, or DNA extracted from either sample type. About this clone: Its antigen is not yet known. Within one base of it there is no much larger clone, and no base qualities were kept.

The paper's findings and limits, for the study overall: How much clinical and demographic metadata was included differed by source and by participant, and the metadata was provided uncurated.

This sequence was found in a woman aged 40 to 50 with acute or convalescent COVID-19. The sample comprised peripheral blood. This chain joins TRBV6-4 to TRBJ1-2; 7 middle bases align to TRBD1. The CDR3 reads CASSPGGTASGYTF. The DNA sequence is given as TGTGCCAGCAGTCCTGGAGGGACAGCCTCTGGCTACACCTTC.